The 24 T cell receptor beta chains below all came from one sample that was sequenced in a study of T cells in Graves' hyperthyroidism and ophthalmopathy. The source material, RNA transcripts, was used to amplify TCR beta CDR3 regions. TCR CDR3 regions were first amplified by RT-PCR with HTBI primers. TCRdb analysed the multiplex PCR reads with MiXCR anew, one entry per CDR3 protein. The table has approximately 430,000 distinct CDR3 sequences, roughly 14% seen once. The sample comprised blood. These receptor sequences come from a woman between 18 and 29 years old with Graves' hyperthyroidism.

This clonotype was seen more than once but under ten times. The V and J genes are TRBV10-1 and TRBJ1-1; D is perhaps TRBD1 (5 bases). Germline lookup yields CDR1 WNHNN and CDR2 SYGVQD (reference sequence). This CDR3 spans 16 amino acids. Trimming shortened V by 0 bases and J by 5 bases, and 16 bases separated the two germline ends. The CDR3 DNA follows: TGCGCCAGCAGTGAGTCGAAGCACCAGGGTGGAACTGAAGCTTTCTTT. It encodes CASSESKHQGGTEAFF.

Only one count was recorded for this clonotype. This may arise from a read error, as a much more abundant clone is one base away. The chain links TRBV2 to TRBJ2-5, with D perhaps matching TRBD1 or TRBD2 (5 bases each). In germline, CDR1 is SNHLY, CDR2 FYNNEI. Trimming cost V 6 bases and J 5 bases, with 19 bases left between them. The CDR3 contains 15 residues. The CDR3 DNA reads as TGTGCCAGCAGGGTGGGACGAGGGGTTTTCGAGACCCAGTACTTC. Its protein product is CASRVGRGVFETQYF.

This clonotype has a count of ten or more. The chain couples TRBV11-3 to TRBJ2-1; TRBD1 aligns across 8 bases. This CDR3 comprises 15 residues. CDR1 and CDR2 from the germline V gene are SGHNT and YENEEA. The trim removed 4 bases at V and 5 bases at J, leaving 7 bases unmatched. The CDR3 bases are TGTGCCAGCAGCTACGGGTCGACAGGGGACAATGAGCAGTTCTTC. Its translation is CASSYGSTGDNEQFF.

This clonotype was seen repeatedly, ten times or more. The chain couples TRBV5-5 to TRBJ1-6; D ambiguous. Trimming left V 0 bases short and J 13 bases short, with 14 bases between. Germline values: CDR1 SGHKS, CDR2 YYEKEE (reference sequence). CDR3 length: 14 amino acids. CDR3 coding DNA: TGTGCCAGCAGCTTGGTACCGGCCTTCGTGCCCCTCCACTTT. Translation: CASSLVPAFVPLHF.

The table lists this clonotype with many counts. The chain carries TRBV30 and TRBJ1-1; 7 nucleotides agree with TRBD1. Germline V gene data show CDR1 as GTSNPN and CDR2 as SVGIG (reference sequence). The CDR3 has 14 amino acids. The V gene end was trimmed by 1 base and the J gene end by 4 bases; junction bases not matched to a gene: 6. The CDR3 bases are TGTGCCTGGAGTGCCTGGCAGGGGGGCACTGAAGCTTTCTTT. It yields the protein CAWSAWQGGTEAFF.

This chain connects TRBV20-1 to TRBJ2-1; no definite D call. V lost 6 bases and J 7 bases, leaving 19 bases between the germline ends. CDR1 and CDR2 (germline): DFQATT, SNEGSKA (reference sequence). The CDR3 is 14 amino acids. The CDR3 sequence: CSALPEPRRNEQFF. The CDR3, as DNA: TGCAGTGCCCTACCGGAGCCCAGAAGAAATGAGCAGTTCTTC.

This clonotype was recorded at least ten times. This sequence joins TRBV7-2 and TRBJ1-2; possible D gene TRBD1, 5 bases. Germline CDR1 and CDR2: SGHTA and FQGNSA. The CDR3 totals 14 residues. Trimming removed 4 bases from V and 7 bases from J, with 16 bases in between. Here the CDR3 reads CASSSPDSRGGYTF. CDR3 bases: TGTGCCAGCAGCTCCCCAGACTCTAGGGGTGGCTACACCTTC.

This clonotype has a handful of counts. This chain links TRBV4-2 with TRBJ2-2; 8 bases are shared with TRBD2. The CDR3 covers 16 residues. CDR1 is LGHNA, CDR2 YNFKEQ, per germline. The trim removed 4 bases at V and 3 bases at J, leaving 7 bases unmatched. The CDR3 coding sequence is TGTGCCAGCAGCCGTGAGCGGGAGTTTGACACCGGGGAGCTGTTTTTT. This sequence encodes CASSREREFDTGELFF.

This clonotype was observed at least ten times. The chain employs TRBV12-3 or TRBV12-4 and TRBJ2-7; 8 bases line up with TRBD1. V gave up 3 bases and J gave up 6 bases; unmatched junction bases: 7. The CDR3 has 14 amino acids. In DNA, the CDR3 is TGTGCCAGCAGTTTGATGGGACAGGCGCCCGAGCAGTACTTC. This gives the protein CASSLMGQAPEQYF.

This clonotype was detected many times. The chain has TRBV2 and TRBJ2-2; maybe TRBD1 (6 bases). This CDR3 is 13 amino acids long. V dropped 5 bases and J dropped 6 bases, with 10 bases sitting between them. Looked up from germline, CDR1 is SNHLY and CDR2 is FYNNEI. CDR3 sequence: CASSKQGAGELFF. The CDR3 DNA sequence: TGTGCCAGCAGTAAACAGGGCGCCGGGGAGCTGTTTTTT.

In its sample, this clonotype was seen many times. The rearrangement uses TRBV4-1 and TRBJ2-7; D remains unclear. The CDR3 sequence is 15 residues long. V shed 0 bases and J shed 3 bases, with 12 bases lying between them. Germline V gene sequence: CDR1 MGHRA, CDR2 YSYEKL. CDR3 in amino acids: CASSQEAGTIYEQYF. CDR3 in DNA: TGCGCCAGCAGCCAAGAGGCAGGTACGATCTACGAGCAGTACTTC.

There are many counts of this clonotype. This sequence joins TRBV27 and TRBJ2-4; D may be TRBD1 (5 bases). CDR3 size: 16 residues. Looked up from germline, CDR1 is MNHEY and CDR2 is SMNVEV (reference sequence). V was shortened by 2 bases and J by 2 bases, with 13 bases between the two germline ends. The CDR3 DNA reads TGTGCCAGCAGTTTAACCGTAGGGGTCCCCAAAAACATTCAGTACTTC. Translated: CASSLTVGVPKNIQYF.

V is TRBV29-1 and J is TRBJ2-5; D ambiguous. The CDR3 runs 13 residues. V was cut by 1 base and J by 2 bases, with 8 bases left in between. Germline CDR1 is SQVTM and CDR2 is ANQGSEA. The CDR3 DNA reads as TGCAGCGTTGAAGGCACGAATCAAGAGACCCAGTACTTC. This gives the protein CSVEGTNQETQYF.

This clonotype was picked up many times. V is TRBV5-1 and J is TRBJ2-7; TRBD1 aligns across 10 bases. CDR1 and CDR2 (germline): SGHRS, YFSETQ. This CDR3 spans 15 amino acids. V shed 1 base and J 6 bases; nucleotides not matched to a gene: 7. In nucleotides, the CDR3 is TGCGCCAGCAGCTTGATTCCCGGACAGGGGGGCGAGCAGTACTTC. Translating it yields CASSLIPGQGGEQYF.

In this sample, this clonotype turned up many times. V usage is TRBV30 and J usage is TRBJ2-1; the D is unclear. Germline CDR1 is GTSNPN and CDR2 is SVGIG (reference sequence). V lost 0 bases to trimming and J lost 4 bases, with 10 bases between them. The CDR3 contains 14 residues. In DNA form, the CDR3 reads TGTGCCTGGAGTGTGCCCAGAGAGTACAATGAGCAGTTCTTC. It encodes CAWSVPREYNEQFF.

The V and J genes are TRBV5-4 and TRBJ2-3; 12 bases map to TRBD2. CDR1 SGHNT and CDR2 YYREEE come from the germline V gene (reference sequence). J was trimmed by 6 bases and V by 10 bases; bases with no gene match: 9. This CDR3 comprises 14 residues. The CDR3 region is CAGASGGAGDTQYF. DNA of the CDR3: TGTGCCGGCGCTAGCGGGGGGGCTGGGGATACGCAGTATTTT.

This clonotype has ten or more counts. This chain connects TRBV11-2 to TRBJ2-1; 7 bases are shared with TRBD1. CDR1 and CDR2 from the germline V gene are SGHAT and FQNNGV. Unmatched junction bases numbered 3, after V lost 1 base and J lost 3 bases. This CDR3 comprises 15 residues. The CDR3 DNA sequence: TGTGCCAGCAGCTTAGGGGCAGGGGGCTACAATGAGCAGTTCTTC. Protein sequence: CASSLGAGGYNEQFF. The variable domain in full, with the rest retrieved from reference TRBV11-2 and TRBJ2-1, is EAGVAQSPRYKIIEKRQSVAFWCNPISGHATLYWYQQILGQGPKLLIQFQNNGVVDDSQLPKDRFSAERLKGVDSTLKIQPAKLEDSAVYLCASSLGAGGYNEQFFGPGTRLTVL.

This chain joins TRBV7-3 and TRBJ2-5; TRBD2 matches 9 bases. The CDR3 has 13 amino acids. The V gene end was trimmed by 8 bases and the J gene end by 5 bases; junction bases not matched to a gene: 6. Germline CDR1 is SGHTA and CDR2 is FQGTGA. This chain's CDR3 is CASAAGGPETQYF. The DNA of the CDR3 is TGTGCCAGCGCGGCGGGGGGGCCGGAGACCCAGTACTTC.

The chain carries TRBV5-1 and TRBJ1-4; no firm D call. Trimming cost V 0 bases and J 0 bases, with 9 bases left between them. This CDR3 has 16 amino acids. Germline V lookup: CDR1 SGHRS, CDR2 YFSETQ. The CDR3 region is CASSLGDTSTNEKLFF. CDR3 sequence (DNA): TGCGCCAGCAGCTTGGGAGACACCTCAACTAATGAAAAACTGTTTTTT.

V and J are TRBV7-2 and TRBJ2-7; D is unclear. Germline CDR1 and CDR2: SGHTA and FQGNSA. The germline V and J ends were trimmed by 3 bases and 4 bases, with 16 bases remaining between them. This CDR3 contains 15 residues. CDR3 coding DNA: TGTGCCAGCAGCTTTAGGGTATCAGTGGCATACGAGCAGTACTTC. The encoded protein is CASSFRVSVAYEQYF.

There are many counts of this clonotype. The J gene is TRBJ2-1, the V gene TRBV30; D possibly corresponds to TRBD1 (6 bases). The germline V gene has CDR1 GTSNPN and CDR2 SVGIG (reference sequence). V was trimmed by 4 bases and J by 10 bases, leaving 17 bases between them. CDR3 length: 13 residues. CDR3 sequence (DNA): TGTGCCTGGAAGCCCGGGCCAACAGGGGAGCAGTTCTTC. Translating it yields CAWKPGPTGEQFF.

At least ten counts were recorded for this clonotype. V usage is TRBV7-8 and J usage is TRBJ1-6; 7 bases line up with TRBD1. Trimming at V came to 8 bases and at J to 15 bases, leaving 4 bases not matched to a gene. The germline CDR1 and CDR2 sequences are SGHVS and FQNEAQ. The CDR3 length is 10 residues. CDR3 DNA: TGTGCCAGCGGACAGGAAAGCCTCCACTTT. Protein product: CASGQESLHF.

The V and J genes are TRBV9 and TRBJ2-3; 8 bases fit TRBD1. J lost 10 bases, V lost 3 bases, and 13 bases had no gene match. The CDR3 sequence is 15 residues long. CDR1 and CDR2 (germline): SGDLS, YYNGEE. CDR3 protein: CASSDPSGGGDPQYF. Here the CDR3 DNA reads TGTGCCAGCAGCGACCCTTCAGGGGGCGGTGATCCGCAGTATTTT.

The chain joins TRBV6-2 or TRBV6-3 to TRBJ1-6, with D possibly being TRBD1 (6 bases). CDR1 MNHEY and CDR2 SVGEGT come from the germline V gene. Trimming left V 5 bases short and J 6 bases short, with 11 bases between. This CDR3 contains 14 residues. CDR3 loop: CASSKSGANSPLHF. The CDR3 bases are TGTGCCAGCAGTAAATCAGGGGCTAATTCACCCCTCCACTTT.